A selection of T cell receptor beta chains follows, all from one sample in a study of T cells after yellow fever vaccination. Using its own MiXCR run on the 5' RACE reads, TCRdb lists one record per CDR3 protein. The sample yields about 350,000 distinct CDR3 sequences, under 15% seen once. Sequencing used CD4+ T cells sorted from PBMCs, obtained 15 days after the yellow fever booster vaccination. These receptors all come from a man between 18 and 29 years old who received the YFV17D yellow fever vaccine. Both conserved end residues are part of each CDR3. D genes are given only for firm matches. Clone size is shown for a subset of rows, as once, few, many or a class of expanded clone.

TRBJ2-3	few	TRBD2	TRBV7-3	CASSTGLAGPTDTQYF	TGTGCCAGCAGCACTGGACTAGCGGGGCCCACAGATACGCAGTATTTT
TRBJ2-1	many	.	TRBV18	CASSRQGLSDEQFF	TGTGCCAGCTCCCGACAAGGCTTGAGTGATGAGCAGTTCTTC
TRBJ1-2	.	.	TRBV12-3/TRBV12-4	CASTLRVNYGYTF	TGTGCCAGCACCTTAAGGGTTAACTATGGCTACACCTTC
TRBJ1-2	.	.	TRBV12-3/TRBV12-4	CASRLGQGDGYTF	TGTGCCAGCAGGCTAGGCCAGGGTGATGGCTACACCTTC
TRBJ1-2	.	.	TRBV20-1	CRPDGGRDGYTF	TGCAGGCCGGACGGGGGCAGGGATGGCTACACCTTC
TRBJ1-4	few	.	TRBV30	CAWSRDGNEKLFF	TGTGCCTGGAGTCGGGACGGGAATGAAAAACTGTTTTTT
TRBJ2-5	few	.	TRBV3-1	CASSQAGTYPQETQYF	TGTGCCAGCAGCCAAGCGGGGACCTACCCCCAAGAGACCCAGTACTTC
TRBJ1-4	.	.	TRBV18	CASSPSVSSAQEKLFF	TGTGCCAGCTCACCTTCCGTGAGTTCAGCGCAGGAAAAACTGTTTTTT
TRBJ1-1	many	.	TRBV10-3	CAISVGLESEAFF	TGTGCCATCAGTGTGGGTTTAGAATCCGAAGCTTTCTTT
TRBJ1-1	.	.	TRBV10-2	CASRALNTEAFF	TGCGCCAGCAGGGCCCTGAACACTGAAGCTTTCTTT
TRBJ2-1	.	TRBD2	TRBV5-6	CASSGGLAGFYEQFF	TGTGCCAGCAGCGGGGGGCTAGCGGGGTTCTATGAGCAGTTCTTC
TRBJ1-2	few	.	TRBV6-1	CASSEGGGGYYGYTF	TGTGCCAGCAGTGAAGGTGGCGGGGGCTACTATGGCTACACCTTC
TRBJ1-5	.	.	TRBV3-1	CASSQEPGFPQPQHF	TGTGCCAGCAGCCAAGAACCAGGGTTTCCTCAGCCCCAGCATTTT
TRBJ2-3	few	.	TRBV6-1	CASRQSTDTQYF	TGTGCCAGCAGACAAAGCACAGATACGCAGTATTTT
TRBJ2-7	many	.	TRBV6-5	CASSYSRVTYEQYF	TGTGCCAGCAGTTACTCACGGGTCACCTACGAGCAGTACTTC
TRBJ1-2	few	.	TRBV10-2	CASSATNRNYGYTF	TGCGCCAGCAGCGCGACAAACAGGAACTATGGCTACACCTTC
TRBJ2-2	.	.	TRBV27	CASSSLYGTHTGELFF	TGTGCCAGCAGTTCACTATACGGGACCCACACCGGGGAGCTGTTTTTT
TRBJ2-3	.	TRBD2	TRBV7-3	CASSLGSQRGSTDTQYF	TGTGCCAGCAGCTTGGGCTCTCAGCGGGGTAGCACAGATACGCAGTATTTT
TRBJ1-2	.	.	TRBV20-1	CSARAGLDGYTF	TGCAGTGCTAGAGCGGGTTTGGATGGCTACACCTTC